These 2 T cell receptor beta chains were sequenced from one sample in a study of glioma-infiltrating T cells after dendritic cell vaccination. Clones were sequenced by immunoSEQ multiplex PCR, and TCRdb holds only the in-frame ones, with some missing. This sample has more than 75,000 clones, with around 86% found just once. The time point denotes: after dendritic cell vaccination, including at tumor progression/relapse. Sample: blood, taken after dendritic cell vaccination. The receptors were gathered from a human donor with glioblastoma.

The V gene is TRBV9, the J gene TRBJ2-3, with 8 bases identical to TRBD2. The trim removed 7 bases at V and 5 bases at J, leaving 6 bases unmatched. This CDR3 contains 13 residues. CDR1 and CDR2 (germline): SGDLS, YYNGEE. CDR3 protein: CASGGAGGDTQYF. The CDR3 DNA sequence: TGTGCCAGCGGAGGGGCGGGGGGAGATACGCAGTATTTT.

This clone was recorded a few times. The rearrangement uses TRBV5-5 and TRBJ1-3; 8 bases fit TRBD1. V lost 0 bases, J lost 0 bases, and 2 bases stayed unmatched. The CDR3 has 16 residues. Germline CDR1 and CDR2: SGHKS and YYEKEE (reference sequence). The CDR3 sequence: CASSLEDRVSGNTIYF. DNA of the CDR3: TGTGCCAGCAGCTTGGAGGACAGGGTCTCTGGAAACACCATATATTTT.